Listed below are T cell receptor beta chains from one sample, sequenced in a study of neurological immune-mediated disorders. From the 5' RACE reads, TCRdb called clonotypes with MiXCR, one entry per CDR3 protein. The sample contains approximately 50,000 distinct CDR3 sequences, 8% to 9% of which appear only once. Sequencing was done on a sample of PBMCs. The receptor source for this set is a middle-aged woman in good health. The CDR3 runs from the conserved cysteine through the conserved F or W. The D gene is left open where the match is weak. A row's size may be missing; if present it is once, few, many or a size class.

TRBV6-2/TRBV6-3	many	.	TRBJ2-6	CASSLMGAGLHSGANVLTF	TGTGCCAGCAGTCTTATGGGGGCAGGCCTCCACTCTGGGGCCAACGTCCTGACTTTC
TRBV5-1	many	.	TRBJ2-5	CASSGTGQGSGDSETQYF	TGCGCCAGCAGCGGAACAGGGCAAGGCTCCGGGGATTCGGAGACCCAGTACTTC
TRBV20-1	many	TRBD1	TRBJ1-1	CSASGSDRGMNTEAFF	TGCAGTGCTAGTGGTAGCGACAGGGGCATGAACACTGAAGCTTTCTTT
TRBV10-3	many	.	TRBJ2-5	CAISPDVAPGETQYF	TGTGCCATCAGCCCGGACGTAGCACCAGGGGAGACCCAGTACTTC
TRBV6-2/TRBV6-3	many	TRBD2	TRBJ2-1	CASSSGLAGVGEQFF	TGTGCCAGCAGCTCGGGACTAGCGGGGGTGGGTGAGCAGTTCTTC
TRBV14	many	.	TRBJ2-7	CASSQLRDFNEQYF	TGTGCCAGCAGCCAACTTAGGGACTTCAACGAGCAGTACTTC
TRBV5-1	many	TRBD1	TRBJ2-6	CASSLRGQGYSGANVLTF	TGCGCCAGCAGCTTGAGGGGACAGGGGTACTCTGGGGCCAACGTCCTGACTTTC
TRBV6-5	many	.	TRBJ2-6	CATWRGGANVLTF	TGTGCCACCTGGAGAGGAGGGGCCAACGTCCTGACTTTC
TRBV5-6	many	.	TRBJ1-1	CASSLGRPNTEAFF	TGTGCCAGCAGCCTGGGACGGCCCAACACTGAAGCTTTCTTT
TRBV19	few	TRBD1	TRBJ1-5	CASRDGTGWQPQHF	TGTGCCAGTAGGGACGGGACAGGGTGGCAGCCCCAGCATTTT
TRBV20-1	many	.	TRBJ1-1	CSAGRGEDTEAFF	TGCAGTGCTGGGCGGGGGGAGGACACTGAAGCTTTCTTT
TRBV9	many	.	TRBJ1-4	CASSAGEPTNEKLFF	TGTGCCAGCAGCGCCGGGGAGCCGACTAATGAAAAACTGTTTTTT
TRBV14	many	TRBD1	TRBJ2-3	CASSRESRGYGFTDTQYF	TGTGCCAGCAGCCGCGAAAGCAGGGGGTATGGCTTCACAGATACGCAGTATTTT
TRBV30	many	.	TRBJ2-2	CAWSPGVLGELFF	TGTGCCTGGAGTCCCGGAGTCTTGGGGGAGCTGTTTTTT
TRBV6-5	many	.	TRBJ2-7	CASRPGQFHEQYF	TGTGCCAGCAGACCCGGACAATTCCACGAGCAGTACTTC
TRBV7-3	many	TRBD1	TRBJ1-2	CASSPLRDRVYGYTF	TGTGCCAGCAGCCCCCTCCGGGACAGGGTTTATGGCTACACCTTC
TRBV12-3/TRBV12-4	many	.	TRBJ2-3	CASSLGGGPTDTQYF	TGTGCCAGCAGTTTAGGGGGAGGCCCCACAGATACGCAGTATTTT
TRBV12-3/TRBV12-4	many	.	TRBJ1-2	CASSANRQWGGGYTF	TGTGCCAGCAGTGCCAATCGGCAGTGGGGGGGTGGCTACACCTTC
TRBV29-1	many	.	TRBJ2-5	CSGGAGETQYF	TGCAGCGGAGGGGCCGGTGAGACCCAGTACTTC
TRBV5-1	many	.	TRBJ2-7	CASSWTGGGYYEQYF	TGCGCCAGCAGTTGGACAGGTGGGGGGTACTACGAGCAGTACTTC
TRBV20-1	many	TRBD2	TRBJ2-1	CSASLAGVYNEQFF	TGCAGTGCTAGCTTAGCGGGAGTCTACAATGAGCAGTTCTTC
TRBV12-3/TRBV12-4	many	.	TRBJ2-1	CASQVLANIGDEQFF	TGTGCCAGCCAAGTTCTAGCGAACATAGGAGATGAGCAGTTCTTC
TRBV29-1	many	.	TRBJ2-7	CSLCPPGPGTYEQYF	TGCAGCCTCTGCCCACCGGGACCGGGAACCTACGAGCAGTACTTC
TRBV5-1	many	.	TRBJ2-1	CASSRISNEQFF	TGCGCCAGCAGCCGAATTTCCAATGAGCAGTTCTTC
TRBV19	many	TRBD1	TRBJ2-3	CATQTGSRTDTQYF	TGTGCCACGCAGACAGGGTCCCGCACAGATACGCAGTATTTT
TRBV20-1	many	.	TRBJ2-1	CSAQGRDYNEQFF	TGCAGTGCCCAAGGGCGGGACTACAATGAGCAGTTCTTC
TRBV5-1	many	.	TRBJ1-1	CASSLETDTEAFF	TGCGCCAGCAGCTTGGAGACAGACACTGAAGCTTTCTTT
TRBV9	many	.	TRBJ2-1	CASSVPPYNEQFF	TGTGCCAGCAGCGTTCCCCCATACAATGAGCAGTTCTTC
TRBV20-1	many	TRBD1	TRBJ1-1	CSARDEVGTGRRNTEAFF	TGCAGTGCTAGAGATGAGGTGGGGACAGGCCGCCGGAACACTGAAGCTTTCTTT
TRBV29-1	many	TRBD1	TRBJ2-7	CSVTGGVGDWPNYEQYF	TGCAGCGTGACAGGGGGCGTGGGAGACTGGCCGAACTACGAGCAGTACTTC
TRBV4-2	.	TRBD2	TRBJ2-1	CASGGGTYNEQFF	TGTGCCAGCGGGGGGGGAACGTACAATGAGCAGTTCTTC
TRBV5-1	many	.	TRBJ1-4	CASSLIGTAHEKLFF	TGCGCCAGCAGCTTGATCGGGACCGCGCATGAAAAACTGTTTTTT
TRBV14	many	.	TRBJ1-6	CASSQDSGLGNSPLHF	TGTGCCAGCAGCCAAGATTCGGGTCTGGGTAATTCACCCCTCCACTTT
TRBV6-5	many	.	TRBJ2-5	CASSYAGQIVETQYF	TGTGCCAGCAGTTACGCCGGACAGATAGTAGAGACCCAGTACTTC
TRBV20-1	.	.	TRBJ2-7	CSARDGLGAGYEQYF	TGCAGTGCTAGAGATGGGCTGGGGGCGGGGTACGAGCAGTACTTC
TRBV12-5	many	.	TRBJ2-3	CASGLAWGDTQYF	TGTGCTAGTGGTTTGGCCTGGGGGGATACGCAGTATTTT
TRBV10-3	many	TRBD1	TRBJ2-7	CAIRDRGNEQYF	TGTGCCATCCGGGACAGGGGCAACGAGCAGTACTTC
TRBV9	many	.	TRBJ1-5	CASSVAGRCQPQGRFQPQHF	TGTGCCAGCAGCGTAGCGGGAAGGTGCCAACCACAGGGACGGTTTCAGCCCCAGCATTTT
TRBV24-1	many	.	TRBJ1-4	CATSAATNEKLFF	TGTGCCACCAGTGCCGCAACTAATGAAAAACTGTTTTTT
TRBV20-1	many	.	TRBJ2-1	CSAPTNRGHNEQFF	TGCAGTGCGCCGACTAACCGGGGCCACAATGAGCAGTTCTTC
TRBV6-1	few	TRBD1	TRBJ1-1	CASSAPRGQNTEAFF	TGTGCCAGCAGTGCGCCCAGGGGGCAGAACACTGAAGCTTTCTTT
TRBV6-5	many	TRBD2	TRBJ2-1	CASRRGLADTNEQFF	TGTGCCAGCAGGCGCGGACTAGCGGATACCAATGAGCAGTTCTTC
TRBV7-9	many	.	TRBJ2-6	CASSKDSGANVLTF	TGTGCCAGCAGCAAGGACTCTGGGGCCAACGTCCTGACTTTC
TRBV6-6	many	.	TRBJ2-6	CASSPTGTSGANVLTF	TGTGCCAGCAGTCCTACAGGGACATCTGGGGCCAACGTCCTGACTTTC
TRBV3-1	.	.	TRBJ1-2	CTSSQWTVAHGYTF	TGTACCAGCAGCCAATGGACAGTAGCCCATGGCTACACCTTC
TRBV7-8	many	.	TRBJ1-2	CASSLAGADYGYTF	TGTGCCAGCAGCTTAGCGGGGGCGGACTATGGCTACACCTTC